This T cell receptor beta chain was identified in a study of T cells in localized non-small cell lung cancer. The study's findings and limits: Longer overall survival was linked to higher blood T cell density.

Of note for this clone: The antigen is unknown.

Only in-frame clones appear in the TCRdb table, and some are missing; sequencing was by immunoSEQ multiplex PCR. The repertoire holds roughly 16,000 clones, with roughly 84% as singletons. Germline V lookup: CDR1 MDHEN, CDR2 SYDVKM. The CDR3 is 14 amino acids. Trimming removed 5 bases from V and 2 bases from J, with 10 bases in between. The sequence was collected from a male donor at least 60 years old with stage I lung adenocarcinoma. V is TRBV28 and J is TRBJ1-3; D is perhaps TRBD1 (6 bases). Material: peripheral blood, obtained before any cancer treatment. The CDR3 reads CASSVQGAGNTIYF. CDR3 DNA sequence: TGTGCCAGCAGTGTACAGGGAGCTGGAAACACCATATATTTT.